This T cell receptor beta chain emerged from a study of T-cell memory formation after mild COVID-19. 5'RACE primed from the constant segment yielded TCR alpha and TCR beta cDNA libraries bearing sample barcodes and UMIs. TCRdb re-derived calls from the 5' RACE reads in MiXCR, one entry per CDR3 protein. The sample yields under 200,000 distinct CDR3 sequences, 11% seen once. This clonotype was picked up many times. V was clipped by 4 bases and J by 2 bases, with 13 bases between them. Germline loops: CDR1 SGDLS, CDR2 YYNGEE. This CDR3 spans 15 amino acids. The specimen was PBMCs or a T cell subset sorted from them (not recorded which). V gene TRBV9 combines with J gene TRBJ2-1; perhaps TRBD2 as D (5 bases). This TCR derives from a man younger than 35 who had mild COVID-19 (a few samples of this study predate the infection). Cell type and time point are not known. The CDR3 protein is CASSPEGGPYNEQFF. In DNA form, the CDR3 reads TGTGCCAGCAGCCCCGAGGGTGGTCCCTACAATGAGCAGTTCTTC.